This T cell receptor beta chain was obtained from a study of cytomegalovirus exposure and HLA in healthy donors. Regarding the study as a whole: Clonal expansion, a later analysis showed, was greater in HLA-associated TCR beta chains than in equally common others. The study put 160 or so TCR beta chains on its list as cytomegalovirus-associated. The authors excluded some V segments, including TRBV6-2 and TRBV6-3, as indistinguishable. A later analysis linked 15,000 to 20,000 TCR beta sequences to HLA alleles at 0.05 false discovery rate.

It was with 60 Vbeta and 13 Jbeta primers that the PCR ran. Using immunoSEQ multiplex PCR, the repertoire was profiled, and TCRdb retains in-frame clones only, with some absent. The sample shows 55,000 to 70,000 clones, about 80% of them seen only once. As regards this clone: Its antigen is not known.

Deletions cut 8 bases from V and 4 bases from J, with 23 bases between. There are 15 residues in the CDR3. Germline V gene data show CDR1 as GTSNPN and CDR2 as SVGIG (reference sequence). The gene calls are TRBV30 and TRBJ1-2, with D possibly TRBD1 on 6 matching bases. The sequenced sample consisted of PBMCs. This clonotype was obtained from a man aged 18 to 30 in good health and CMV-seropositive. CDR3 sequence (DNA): TGTGCCCGATCAAACGGGGGGGGCATTAGCTATGGCTACACCTTC. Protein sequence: CARSNGGGISYGYTF.